These 28 T cell receptor beta chains came from one sample sequenced in a study of T-cell reconstitution after alpha-beta-depleted transplantation in children. Unique molecular identifiers were incorporated during preparation of the TCRbeta library. TCRdb independently ran MiXCR on the PCR reads; one entry per CDR3 protein. The sample shows around 240,000 distinct CDR3 sequences, 7.5% to 9.5% of them seen only once. Sequencing was performed on PBMCs, mostly from graft donor cells, taken 180 days after TCRalphabeta/CD19-depleted stem cell transplant. These receptors were collected from a male patient between 5 and 17 years old who had a stem cell transplant for acute lymphoblastic leukemia, so the T cells may come from the graft donor.

In its sample, this clonotype was seen many times. The chain carries TRBV29-1 and TRBJ2-3; either TRBD1 or TRBD2 may supply D (5 bases each). The length of the CDR3 is 14 residues. Germline V gene lookup returns CDR1 SQVTM and CDR2 ANQGSEA. Trimming removed 4 bases at V and 3 bases at J, with 14 bases between. The CDR3: CSVGAGALTDTQYF. The CDR3, as DNA: TGCAGCGTTGGGGCCGGGGCCCTAACAGATACGCAGTATTTT.

This clonotype has a count of ten or more. The CDR3 bases are TGTGCCAGCAGTTTTCAGGGTCGGAGAGCTTTCTTT. Amino acids: CASSFQGRRAFF. This chain joins TRBV12-3 or TRBV12-4 and TRBJ1-1, with D possibly matching TRBD1 (5 bases). The CDR3 runs 12 residues. V was cut by 3 bases and J by 10 bases, with 12 bases left in between.

There are many counts of this clonotype. The chain couples TRBV15 to TRBJ2-7, with D possibly being TRBD1 or TRBD2 (5 bases each). The CDR3 runs to 13 residues. Germline values: CDR1 LNHNV, CDR2 YYDKDF (reference sequence). Trimming took 0 bases from V and 6 from J, leaving 9 bases between them. The chain's CDR3 is CATSRDSRGEQYF. CDR3 bases: TGTGCCACCAGCAGAGATTCGAGGGGCGAGCAGTACTTC. The variable domain in full, with the rest retrieved from reference TRBV15 and TRBJ2-7, is DAMVIQNPRYQVTQFGKPVTLSCSQTLNHNVMYWYQQKSSQAPKLLFHYYDKDFNNEADTPDNFQSRRPNTSFCFLDIRSPGLGDTAMYLCATSRDSRGEQYFGPGTRLTVT.

This clonotype was detected only a few times. This chain joins TRBV18 and TRBJ2-5, with D perhaps matching TRBD1 (5 bases). The CDR3 has 16 residues. Looked up from germline, CDR1 is KGHSH and CDR2 is LQKENI. Trimming shortened V by 2 bases and J by 3 bases, and 16 bases separated the two germline ends. DNA of the CDR3: TGTGCCAGCTCACCAGGGCGGACAAGAAGGGAAGAGACCCAGTACTTC. Amino acid sequence: CASSPGRTRREETQYF.

This clonotype was detected a few times. The chain has TRBV20-1 and TRBJ1-3; D is uncertain. Trimming took 3 bases from V and 2 from J, leaving 11 bases between them. In germline, CDR1 is DFQATT, CDR2 SNEGSKA (reference sequence). The CDR3 contains 14 residues. In DNA, the CDR3 is TGCAGTGCTAGTAAAAGGGTTGCTGGAAACACCATATATTTT. Its translation is CSASKRVAGNTIYF.

This clonotype was detected ten times or more. The rearrangement uses TRBV4-2 and TRBJ2-5; 9 nucleotides match TRBD2. This CDR3 comprises 17 residues. Germline-derived CDR1 and CDR2 are LGHNA and YNFKEQ. J gave up 2 bases and V 0 bases, and 7 bases lay outside the gene matches. The chain's CDR3 is CASSQERPAGGQETQYF. The CDR3 bases are TGTGCCAGCAGCCAAGAACGCCCAGCGGGAGGTCAAGAGACCCAGTACTTC.

This clonotype appeared many times. The junction shows a germline mismatch at one end, possibly a read error. Written as DNA, the CDR3 is TGTGCCAGCCCACCCGAGCTAACTAGCGGACGCACAGATACGCAGTATTTT. This codes for CASPPELTSGRTDTQYF. V is TRBV18 and J is TRBJ2-3; 8 positions agree with TRBD2. The CDR3 is 17 residues long. CDR1 and CDR2 from the germline V gene are KGHSH and LQKENI.

This clonotype has ten or more counts. In DNA, the CDR3 is TGTGCCAGCAGCCCGGGACTAGCTCTCAATGAGCAGTTCTTC. Amino acid sequence: CASSPGLALNEQFF. The J gene is TRBJ2-1, the V gene TRBV7-3, with 9 bases aligning to TRBD2. The trim removed 5 bases at V and 6 bases at J, leaving 5 bases unmatched. Looked up from germline, CDR1 is SGHTA and CDR2 is FQGTGA. There are 14 residues in the CDR3.

This clonotype was detected many times. The V and J genes are TRBV27 and TRBJ2-4; TRBD1 matches 9 bases. J lost 8 bases, V lost 5 bases, and 13 bases had no gene match. Germline V gives CDR1 MNHEY, CDR2 SMNVEV (reference sequence). The CDR3 loop spans 16 amino acids. The CDR3 nucleotides are TGTGCCAGCAGTCCCAGAACAGGGGGCGCTCGGGACATTCAGTACTTC. Encoded protein: CASSPRTGGARDIQYF.

This clonotype has at least ten counts. J is TRBJ2-1 and V is TRBV7-9, with 7 positions matching TRBD2. CDR1 is SEHNR and CDR2 is FQNEAQ in the germline V gene (reference sequence). V was clipped by 5 bases and J by 4 bases; unmatched bases: 5. The length of the CDR3 is 14 residues. The CDR3 is CASSISGAYNEQFF. The CDR3, as DNA: TGTGCCAGCAGCATAAGCGGGGCGTACAATGAGCAGTTCTTC.

This clonotype was counted many times. The V and J genes are TRBV12-3 or TRBV12-4 and TRBJ1-2; 7 bases align to TRBD1. With 3 bases clipped from V and 4 bases from J, the junction kept 11 bases outside the gene matches. The CDR3 spans 16 residues. The CDR3 region has the DNA TGTGCCAGCAGTTTTAGGGGGCCGGGGACTTCCTATGGCTACACCTTC. Protein product: CASSFRGPGTSYGYTF.

This clonotype was counted many times. The V call is TRBV9, the J call TRBJ1-1; D is unclear. V dropped 0 bases and J dropped 0 bases, with 9 bases sitting between them. CDR1 is SGDLS and CDR2 is YYNGEE in the germline V gene. CDR3 size: 15 residues. CDR3 in DNA: TGTGCCAGCAGCGTAGAAGTGTCGGTGAACACTGAAGCTTTCTTT. Translating it yields CASSVEVSVNTEAFF. The variable domain in full, completed from reference TRBV9 and TRBJ1-1, reads DSGVTQTPKHLITATGQRVTLRCSPRSGDLSVYWYQQSLDQGLQFLIQYYNGEERAKGNILERFSAQQFPDLHSELNLSSLELGDSALYFCASSVEVSVNTEAFFGQGTRLTVV.

This clonotype was picked up many times. This chain connects TRBV24-1 to TRBJ2-2; D remains ambiguous. Per the germline V gene, CDR1 is KGHDR and CDR2 is SFDVKD. Deletions cut 3 bases from V and 1 base from J, with 8 bases between. The CDR3 has 15 residues. The DNA for the CDR3 is TGTGCCACCAGTGATCCATCTAAGAACACCGGGGAGCTGTTTTTT. Amino acids: CATSDPSKNTGELFF.

This clonotype was seen ten or more times. This sequence joins TRBV5-1 and TRBJ2-6, with D tentatively TRBD2 (6 bases). The CDR3 totals 17 residues. Per the germline V gene, CDR1 is SGHRS and CDR2 is YFSETQ. V dropped 4 bases and J dropped 4 bases, with 18 bases sitting between them. This chain's CDR3 is CASSTGLLPRGANVLTF. CDR3 sequence (DNA): TGCGCCAGCAGCACGGGACTTCTTCCTCGGGGGGCCAACGTCCTGACTTTC.

This clonotype was observed many times. V usage is TRBV3-1 and J usage is TRBJ2-2, with TRBD2 matching over 9 bases. Germline assignment: CDR1 LGHDT and CDR2 YNNKEL (reference sequence). Unmatched junction bases numbered 22, after V lost 11 bases and J lost 6 bases. This CDR3 spans 18 amino acids. The chain's CDR3 is CAQRAGGPNDDISGELFF. As DNA, the CDR3 is TGTGCCCAAAGGGCGGGAGGGCCAAATGATGATATCTCCGGGGAGCTGTTTTTT.

This sequence joins TRBV6-5 and TRBJ2-5; TRBD2 is a possible D gene (6 bases). This CDR3 spans 15 amino acids. Trimming shortened V by 4 bases and J by 1 base, and 13 bases separated the two germline ends. Looked up from germline, CDR1 is MNHEY and CDR2 is SVGAGI. CDR3 nucleotides: TGTGCCAGCAGTTTAACGGGGGACCTCCAAGAGACCCAGTACTTC. Amino acids: CASSLTGDLQETQYF.

Ten or more counts support this clonotype. This chain uses TRBV7-7 with TRBJ2-5; the D is unclear. The V gene lost 4 bases and the J gene lost 1 base, with 10 bases spanning the gap. Germline CDR1 reads SSHAT; CDR2 reads FNYEAQ (reference sequence). CDR3 length: 14 residues. This chain's CDR3 is CASSSGPGQETQYF. As DNA, the CDR3 is TGTGCCAGCAGCTCTGGACCAGGCCAAGAGACCCAGTACTTC.

This clonotype was detected ten times or more. The gene calls are TRBV12-3 or TRBV12-4 and TRBJ2-3; D ambiguous. The length of the CDR3 is 12 residues. The V end lost 7 bases, the J end lost 6 bases, and 11 bases lay between the germline ends. CDR3 in DNA: TGTGCCAGCATCCCTGTTGGGGATACGCAGTATTTT. Amino acid sequence: CASIPVGDTQYF.

This clonotype has ten or more counts. The chain is built from TRBV20-1 and TRBJ1-2, with a possible D match to TRBD1 (6 bases). V was pared by 0 bases and J by 4 bases, with 15 bases between. Germline V lookup: CDR1 DFQATT, CDR2 SNEGSKA (reference sequence). The CDR3 is 15 residues long. CDR3: CSARDGDIVGYGYTF. The CDR3, as DNA: TGCAGTGCTAGAGATGGGGACATAGTGGGCTATGGCTACACCTTC.

This clonotype has at least ten counts. V gene TRBV20-1 combines with J gene TRBJ2-7, with 12 bases lining up with TRBD1. Trimming removed 5 bases from V and 5 bases from J; junction bases left unmatched: 7. This CDR3 is built from 14 residues. Germline V gene data show CDR1 as DFQATT and CDR2 as SNEGSKA (reference sequence). The CDR3 coding sequence is TGCAGTGCTGGGGGACAGGGGGCATCGGACGAGCAGTACTTC. Translated: CSAGGQGASDEQYF.

This clonotype has at least ten counts. The CDR3 spells CASTMDLPTYNEQFF. The CDR3 DNA reads TGTGCCAGCACCATGGACTTGCCGACCTACAATGAGCAGTTCTTC. The genes are TRBV2 and TRBJ2-1, with D possibly TRBD2 on 5 matching bases. This CDR3 has 15 amino acids. V was clipped by 7 bases and J by 2 bases, with 15 bases between them. Germline lookup yields CDR1 SNHLY and CDR2 FYNNEI. The entire variable domain, with the rest obtained from reference TRBV2 and TRBJ2-1, is as follows: EPEVTQTPSHQVTQMGQEVILRCVPISNHLYFYWYRQILGQKVEFLVSFYNNEISEKSEIFDDQFSVERPDGSNFTLKIRSTKLEDSAMYFCASTMDLPTYNEQFFGPGTRLTVL.

This clonotype occurred many times. This sequence joins TRBV7-3 and TRBJ2-3; TRBD2 agrees at 9 bases. The CDR3 sequence is 15 residues long. The V segment lost 5 bases and the J segment 1 base; nucleotides outside the gene matches: 4. Germline V gene sequence: CDR1 SGHTA, CDR2 FQGTGA. The CDR3 nucleotides are TGTGCCAGCAGCCCCCGACTAGCGGGCACAGATACGCAGTATTTT. Protein sequence: CASSPRLAGTDTQYF.

In this sample, this clonotype turned up many times. This chain joins TRBV20-1 and TRBJ1-6, with 7 bases fitting TRBD1. The CDR3 has 15 residues. V lost 2 bases, J lost 6 bases, and 7 bases stayed unmatched. Germline V gene data show CDR1 as DFQATT and CDR2 as SNEGSKA (reference sequence). CDR3 loop: CSARPGGVGNSPLHF. In DNA, the CDR3 is TGCAGTGCTAGACCAGGGGGGGTCGGTAATTCACCCCTCCACTTT.

The sample holds many counts of this clonotype. J is TRBJ1-2 and V is TRBV28; D gene uncertain. This CDR3 has 16 amino acids. The V gene lost 6 bases and the J gene lost 3 bases, with 20 bases spanning the gap. Germline CDR1 and CDR2: MDHEN and SYDVKM. The CDR3 reads CASSGESLPFYYGYTF. CDR3 coding DNA: TGTGCCAGCAGCGGCGAATCACTACCTTTCTACTATGGCTACACCTTC.

This clonotype was picked up many times. The chain carries TRBV28 and TRBJ1-2, with D maybe TRBD1 (5 bases). The V end lost 6 bases, the J end lost 7 bases, and 9 bases lay between the germline ends. This CDR3 region has 11 residues. CDR1 and CDR2 from the germline V gene are MDHEN and SYDVKM. The CDR3 is CASSQGLGYTF. The DNA for the CDR3 is TGTGCCAGCAGCCAGGGCCTTGGCTACACCTTC.

This clonotype was detected many times. The chain combines TRBV12-5 with TRBJ2-4; TRBD1 aligns across 7 bases. The CDR3 is 20 amino acids. CDR1 and CDR2 (germline): LGHNT, FRNRAP. The V gene end was trimmed by 7 bases and the J gene end by 0 bases; junction bases not matched to a gene: 21. The CDR3: CASDPGTRGSPSLAKNIQYF. CDR3 bases: TGTGCTAGTGACCCCGGTACCAGGGGGTCTCCCTCCCTAGCCAAAAACATTCAGTACTTC.

This clonotype has ten or more counts. This chain joins TRBV5-5 and TRBJ2-5, with D possibly being TRBD1 (6 bases). The CDR3 is made up of 14 amino acids. Germline-derived CDR1 and CDR2 are SGHKS and YYEKEE (reference sequence). V was clipped by 2 bases and J by 5 bases, with 13 bases between them. CDR3 amino acids: CASSLAGARETQYF. CDR3 nucleotide sequence: TGTGCCAGCAGCTTAGCAGGGGCTAGGGAGACCCAGTACTTC.

The table lists this clonotype with many counts. The chain combines TRBV6-5 with TRBJ2-2; possibly TRBD2 for D (6 bases). The CDR3 extends over 16 amino acids. Germline CDR1 MNHEY, CDR2 SVGAGI. The ends were cut back, 2 bases at V and 5 bases at J, with 15 bases in the middle. CDR3 sequence: CASSYALARDTGELFF. In DNA form, the CDR3 reads TGTGCCAGCAGTTACGCGCTAGCGAGGGATACCGGGGAGCTGTTTTTT.